The sequence of this TCR beta chain was determined in a study of blood T cell repertoires in COVID-19. At the level of the study: In each case, the material was cDNA or gDNA derived from T cells, B-cell-depleted T cells, or PBMCs.

This CDR3 spans 14 amino acids. Germline-derived CDR1 and CDR2 are SGHTA and FQGNSA. Trimming at V came to 11 bases and at J to 7 bases, leaving 14 bases not matched to a gene. In the source study's methods: Estimation of nucleated cell counts relied on the amplification of reference gene primers. Here immunoSEQ multiplex PCR was the method, and the copy in TCRdb shows in-frame clones only, minus some. The DNA gave D and trimming, while V, J and clone size come from that table. The data show 150,000 to 250,000 clones, around 87% seen once. Ages ranged from roughly 18 to 95 years, with residence in 24 US areas. Cohort assignment relied on participant-reported clinical history.

The clonotype was recovered from a woman in her twenties or thirties who had recovered from COVID-19. Specimen: PBMCs or T cells enriched from blood (not recorded which). This chain connects TRBV7-2 to TRBJ2-5; TRBD1 aligns across 9 bases. The CDR3 here is CASRGRDRVSTQYF. In nucleotides, the CDR3 is TGTGCCTCGAGGGGCCGGGACAGGGTATCGACCCAGTACTTC.